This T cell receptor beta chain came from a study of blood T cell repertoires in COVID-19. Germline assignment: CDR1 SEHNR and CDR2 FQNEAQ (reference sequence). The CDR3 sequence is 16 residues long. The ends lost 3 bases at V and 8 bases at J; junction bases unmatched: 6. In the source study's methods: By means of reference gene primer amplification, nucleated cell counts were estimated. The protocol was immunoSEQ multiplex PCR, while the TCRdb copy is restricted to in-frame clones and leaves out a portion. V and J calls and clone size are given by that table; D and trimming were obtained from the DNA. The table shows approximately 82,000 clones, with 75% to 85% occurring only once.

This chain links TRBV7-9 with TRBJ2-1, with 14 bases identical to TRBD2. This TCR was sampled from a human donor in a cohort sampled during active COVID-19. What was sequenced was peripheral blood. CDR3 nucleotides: TGTGCCAGCAGCTTGGGACTAGCGGGGGCCACAGATGAGCAGTTCTTC. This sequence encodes CASSLGLAGATDEQFF.